This TCR beta chain was sequenced for a study of blood T cell repertoires in COVID-19. Study-level information: The cDNA or gDNA used as material had been derived from T cells, B-cell-depleted T cells, or PBMCs.

Authors' processing steps: How many nucleated cells were present was estimated from reference gene primer amplification. The data were produced by immunoSEQ multiplex PCR, yet TCRdb's version contains in-frame clones alone and is incomplete. The V and J calls and clone size are taken from that table; D and trimming were inferred from the DNA. The sample yields 200,000 or so clones, about 88% seen once. The sequenced sample was peripheral blood. This TCR was sampled from a man over 45 with COVID-19, enrolled during active disease.

CDR3 region: CASRRTGIDEQYF. CDR3 in DNA: TGTGCCAGCAGGCGGACAGGGATCGACGAGCAGTACTTC. V and J are TRBV11-2 and TRBJ2-7; 8 bases fit TRBD1. Trimming at V came to 6 bases and at J to 5 bases, leaving 6 bases not matched to a gene. This CDR3 is 13 amino acids long. Germline CDR1 SGHAT, CDR2 FQNNGV.